A selection of T cell receptor beta chains follows, all from one sample in a study of blood T cell repertoires in COVID-19. Some clones are missing from TCRdb's copy, which holds only in-frame ones; the method was immunoSEQ multiplex PCR. The sample yields around 300,000 clones, more than 75% seen once. The sequencing sample was made of peripheral blood. The receptor source for this set is a woman aged 45-65 years with active or convalescent COVID-19. Both conserved end residues are part of each CDR3. The D gene is left open where the match is weak. Size values are once, few and many counts, or a class for expanded clones, and some rows have none.

TRBV6-2/TRBV6-3,.,TRBJ1-2,.,CASSYLVANYGYTF,TGTGCCAGCAGTTACCTAGTAGCTAACTATGGCTACACCTTC
TRBV28,.,TRBJ1-6,.,CASRSGGSPLHF,TGTGCCAGCAGATCGGGAGGGTCACCCCTCCACTTT
TRBV9,.,TRBJ1-2,TRBD1,CASSVGQGNNYGYTF,TGTGCCAGCAGCGTAGGACAGGGAAACAACTATGGCTACACCTTC
TRBV19,.,TRBJ2-7,.,CASSPFSFGYEQYF,TGTGCCAGTAGCCCATTTAGCTTCGGTTACGAGCAGTACTTC
TRBV2,.,TRBJ2-3,.,CASDRRTDTQYF,TGTGCCAGCGACAGGCGCACAGATACGCAGTATTTT
TRBV7-9,.,TRBJ1-4,.,CASSLATGGEKLFF,TGTGCCAGCAGCTTGGCGACAGGCGGTGAAAAACTGTTTTTT
TRBV6-1,.,TRBJ1-1,.,CASSEGAGAGRSEAFF,TGTGCCAGCAGTGAAGGGGCAGGGGCCGGGAGGTCTGAAGCTTTCTTT
TRBV5-1,.,TRBJ1-2,.,CASSLEGVDGYTF,TGCGCCAGCAGCTTGGAAGGAGTCGATGGCTACACCTTC
TRBV4-1,.,TRBJ2-7,TRBD2,CASSQEGLVGVAGAPYEQYF,TGCGCCAGCAGCCAAGAAGGGCTGGTAGGGGTAGCGGGAGCTCCCTACGAGCAGTACTTC
TRBV19,.,TRBJ1-2,TRBD1,CASSIIGGGSGYTF,TGTGCCAGTAGTATAATCGGAGGGGGCAGTGGCTACACCTTC
TRBV28,.,TRBJ1-4,.,CASSPWGGGSNEKLFF,TGTGCCAGCAGTCCATGGGGGGGTGGGTCTAATGAAAAACTGTTTTTT
TRBV7-8,once,TRBJ1-4,.,CASSLSLGGANEKLFF,TGTGCCAGCAGCTTAAGCCTAGGAGGGGCCAATGAAAAACTGTTTTTT
TRBV10-3,.,TRBJ1-2,.,CAIKIGRDYGYTF,TGTGCCATCAAAATCGGCAGGGACTATGGCTACACCTTC
TRBV27,.,TRBJ2-3,TRBD2,CASSFWSLGLGQVKQYF,TGTGCCAGCAGTTTCTGGTCCTTGGGACTAGGGCAAGTTAAGCAGTATTTT
TRBV18,once,TRBJ2-1,TRBD2,CASSPPRLALNEQFF,TGTGCCAGCTCACCCCCGAGACTAGCATTAAATGAGCAGTTCTTC
TRBV5-1,.,TRBJ2-1,TRBD2,CASSLRLAGVNEQFF,TGCGCCAGCAGCCTTAGACTAGCGGGAGTCAATGAGCAGTTCTTC
TRBV15,.,TRBJ2-3,TRBD1,CATSSPGQTSDTQYF,TGTGCCACCAGCTCCCCGGGACAGACTTCAGATACGCAGTATTTT
TRBV28,.,TRBJ2-5,.,CASSLAGGETQYF,TGTGCCAGCAGTTTGGCGGGCGGGGAGACCCAGTACTTC
TRBV3-1/TRBV3-2,once,TRBJ2-2,TRBD2,CASSQGLTAGTGELFF,TGTGCCAGCAGCCAAGGCCTGACAGCGGGGACCGGGGAGCTGTTTTTT
TRBV5-1,.,TRBJ2-7,.,CASSSSTDSYEQYF,TGCGCCAGCAGCTCATCGACAGACTCCTACGAGCAGTACTTC
TRBV29-1,.,TRBJ1-2,TRBD1,CSVEPGTGVYTF,TGCAGCGTTGAGCCCGGGACAGGGGTTTACACCTTC
TRBV11-2,.,TRBJ2-5,TRBD2,CASSSFRLAGSKQETQYF,TGTGCCAGCAGCTCTTTCCGGCTAGCGGGAAGTAAACAAGAGACCCAGTACTTC
TRBV30,few,TRBJ2-7,TRBD1,CAGTGTGFEQYF,TGTGCCGGCACCGGGACAGGGTTCGAGCAGTACTTC
TRBV6-6,once,TRBJ2-7,.,CASSRGETYEQYF,TGTGCCAGCAGTCGAGGTGAGACCTACGAGCAGTACTTC
TRBV10-3,.,TRBJ2-7,.,CAIRDPIIATYEQYF,TGTGCCATCAGGGATCCCATTATAGCGACCTACGAGCAGTACTTC
TRBV7-2,.,TRBJ1-2,TRBD1,CASSPGTDLGYGYTF,TGTGCCAGCAGCCCAGGGACAGACCTTGGATATGGCTACACCTTC
TRBV5-6,few,TRBJ1-5,TRBD1,CASSLGTGTYQPQHF,TGTGCCAGCAGCTTGGGGACAGGTACCTATCAGCCCCAGCATTTT
TRBV5-1,many,TRBJ1-2,TRBD1,CASSGNTGTGIDYGYTF,TGCGCCAGCAGCGGGAATACCGGGACAGGGATTGATTATGGCTACACCTTC
TRBV4-3,once,TRBJ2-4,.,CASSPGIKNIQYF,TGCGCCAGCAGCCCCGGGATTAAAAACATTCAGTACTTC
TRBV27,.,TRBJ2-7,TRBD2,CASSPTSGRSYEQYF,TGTGCCAGCAGTCCAACAAGCGGGAGGTCCTACGAGCAGTACTTC
TRBV7-2,few,TRBJ2-3,TRBD2,CASGRDNLDTQYF,TGTGCCTCCGGGAGGGACAATCTAGATACGCAGTATTTT
TRBV28,.,TRBJ1-2,.,CASRTLLGRQNYGYTF,TGTGCCAGCAGGACTTTATTAGGCAGACAGAACTATGGCTACACCTTC
TRBV10-3,.,TRBJ2-7,.,CAITDPGASYEQYF,TGTGCCATCACGGATCCGGGAGCCTCCTACGAGCAGTACTTC
TRBV30,.,TRBJ1-1,TRBD1,CALTNGGTGFTEAFF,TGTGCCCTCACAAATGGCGGGACAGGGTTCACTGAAGCTTTCTTT
TRBV2,once,TRBJ1-6,.,CASSMGGNSPLHF,TGTGCCAGCAGTATGGGAGGGAATTCACCCCTCCACTTT
TRBV7-2,.,TRBJ2-1,TRBD2,CASSLGAAGEYNEQFF,TGTGCCAGCAGCTTAGGGGCGGCGGGGGAGTACAATGAGCAGTTCTTC
TRBV6-2/TRBV6-3,.,TRBJ1-2,.,CASSRGDYGYTF,TGTGCCAGCAGTCGGGGGGACTATGGCTACACCTTC
TRBV7-2,.,TRBJ2-1,TRBD2,CASSLEFRLAGFYNEQFF,TGTGCCAGCAGCTTAGAATTCCGACTAGCGGGATTCTACAATGAGCAGTTCTTC
TRBV10-3,.,TRBJ2-1,TRBD1,CAISVSGQVYNEQFF,TGTGCCATCAGTGTGTCAGGACAGGTCTACAATGAGCAGTTCTTC
TRBV30,.,TRBJ2-7,TRBD1,CAGGQGASEQYF,TGTGCCGGCGGACAGGGGGCCAGCGAGCAGTACTTC
TRBV5-1,.,TRBJ2-7,TRBD2,CASSPSGAYEQYF,TGCGCCAGCAGCCCTAGCGGGGCCTACGAGCAGTACTTC
TRBV6-2/TRBV6-3,.,TRBJ1-1,.,CASSRGGNTEAFF,TGTGCCAGCAGTAGAGGCGGGAACACTGAAGCTTTCTTT
TRBV30,.,TRBJ2-7,.,CAWRGPYEQYF,TGTGCCTGGCGCGGTCCCTACGAGCAGTACTTC
TRBV12-3/TRBV12-4,.,TRBJ1-1,TRBD1,CASTTGGTEAFF,TGTGCCAGCACCACAGGGGGGACTGAAGCTTTCTTT
TRBV6-4,few,TRBJ1-2,TRBD1,CASSQTGGTYGYTF,TGTGCCAGCAGCCAGACAGGGGGCACCTATGGCTACACCTTC
TRBV28,.,TRBJ1-3,.,CASSLFGFSGNTIYF,TGTGCCAGCAGTTTATTCGGGTTCTCTGGAAACACCATATATTTT
TRBV9,.,TRBJ2-2,.,CASSLVQNTGELFF,TGTGCCAGCAGCCTAGTCCAGAACACCGGGGAGCTGTTTTTT
TRBV7-9,few,TRBJ2-7,.,CASSARRLEAYEQYF,TGTGCCAGCAGCGCCCGCCGACTAGAGGCCTACGAGCAGTACTTC
TRBV28,.,TRBJ1-5,.,CASSSSDRYSNQPQHF,TGTGCCAGCAGCTCCTCAGACAGGTATAGCAATCAGCCCCAGCATTTT
TRBV7-9,.,TRBJ2-1,TRBD2,CASSLGTIIRDEQFF,TGTGCCAGCAGCCTCGGGACTATCATACGGGATGAGCAGTTCTTC
TRBV4-2,.,TRBJ1-4,TRBD1,CASSPPIDRDEKLFF,TGTGCCAGCAGCCCACCTATCGACAGGGATGAAAAACTGTTTTTT
TRBV3-1/TRBV3-2,.,TRBJ2-5,.,CASSQGRWLAEETQYF,TGTGCCAGCAGCCAAGGACGATGGCTAGCAGAAGAGACCCAGTACTTC
TRBV19,.,TRBJ1-2,.,CASSMIRPGNSHGYTF,TGTGCCAGTAGTATGATTCGCCCAGGTAACTCCCATGGCTACACCTTC
TRBV4-1,.,TRBJ1-3,TRBD1,CASSQGLTGGSGNTIYF,TGCGCCAGCAGCCAAGGCCTTACAGGGGGCTCTGGAAACACCATATATTTT
TRBV5-1,.,TRBJ2-5,.,CASSLVGGQETQYF,TGCGCCAGCAGCTTGGTAGGAGGACAAGAGACCCAGTACTTC
TRBV9,.,TRBJ2-7,.,CASSVDAAKTYEQYF,TGTGCCAGCAGCGTAGATGCAGCGAAGACCTACGAGCAGTACTTC
TRBV11-1,.,TRBJ2-7,.,CASSSSGGYEQYF,TGTGCCAGCAGCTCCTCAGGGGGGTACGAGCAGTACTTC
TRBV7-6,.,TRBJ2-6,TRBD1,CASSFLDRTAGANVLTF,TGTGCCAGCAGCTTCCTGGACAGGACTGCTGGGGCCAACGTCCTGACTTTC